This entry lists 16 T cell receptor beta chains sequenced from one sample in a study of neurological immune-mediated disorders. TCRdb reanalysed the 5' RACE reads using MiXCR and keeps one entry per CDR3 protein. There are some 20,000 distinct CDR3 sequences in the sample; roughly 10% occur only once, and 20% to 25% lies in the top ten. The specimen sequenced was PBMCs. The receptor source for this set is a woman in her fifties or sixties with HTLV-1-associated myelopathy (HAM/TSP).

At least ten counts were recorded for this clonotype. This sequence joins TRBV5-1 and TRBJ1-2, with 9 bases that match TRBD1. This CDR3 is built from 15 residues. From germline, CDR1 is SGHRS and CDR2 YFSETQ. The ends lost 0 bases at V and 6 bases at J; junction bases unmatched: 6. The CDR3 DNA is TGCGCCAGCAGCTTGGTACAGGGGGCTCTGGATGGCTACACCTTC. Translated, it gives CASSLVQGALDGYTF.

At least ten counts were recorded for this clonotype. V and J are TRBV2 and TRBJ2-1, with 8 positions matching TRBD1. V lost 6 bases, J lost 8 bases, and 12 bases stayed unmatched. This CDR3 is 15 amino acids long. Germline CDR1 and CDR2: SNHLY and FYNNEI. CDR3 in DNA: TGTGCCAGCAGGGACTACAGGGGGACCCTTGATGAGCAGTTCTTC. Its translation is CASRDYRGTLDEQFF.

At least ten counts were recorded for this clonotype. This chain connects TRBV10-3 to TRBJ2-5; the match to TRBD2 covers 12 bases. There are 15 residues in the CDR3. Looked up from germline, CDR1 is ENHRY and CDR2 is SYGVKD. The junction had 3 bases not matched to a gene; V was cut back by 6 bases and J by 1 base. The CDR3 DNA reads TGTGCCATCAGCGGACTAGCGGGACGCCAAGAGACCCAGTACTTC. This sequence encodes CAISGLAGRQETQYF.

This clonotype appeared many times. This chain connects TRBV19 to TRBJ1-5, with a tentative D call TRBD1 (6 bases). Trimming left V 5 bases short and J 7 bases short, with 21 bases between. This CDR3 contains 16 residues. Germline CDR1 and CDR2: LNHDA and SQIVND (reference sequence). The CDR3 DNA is TGTGCCAGTAGTCCTAGCCGGCGGGACATTGGGCAGCCCCAGCATTTT. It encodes CASSPSRRDIGQPQHF. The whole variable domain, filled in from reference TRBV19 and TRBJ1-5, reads DGGITQSPKYLFRKEGQNVTLSCEQNLNHDAMYWYRQDPGQGLRLIYYSQIVNDFQKGDIAEGYSVSREKKESFPLTVTSAQKNPTAFYLCASSPSRRDIGQPQHFGDGTRLSIL.

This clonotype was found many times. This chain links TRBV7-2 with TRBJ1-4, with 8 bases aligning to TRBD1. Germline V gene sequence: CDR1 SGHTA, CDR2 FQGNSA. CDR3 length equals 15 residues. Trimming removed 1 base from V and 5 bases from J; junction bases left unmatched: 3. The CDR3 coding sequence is TGTGCCAGCAGCTTAGGGACAGGGCTAAATGAAAAACTGTTTTTT. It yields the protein CASSLGTGLNEKLFF.

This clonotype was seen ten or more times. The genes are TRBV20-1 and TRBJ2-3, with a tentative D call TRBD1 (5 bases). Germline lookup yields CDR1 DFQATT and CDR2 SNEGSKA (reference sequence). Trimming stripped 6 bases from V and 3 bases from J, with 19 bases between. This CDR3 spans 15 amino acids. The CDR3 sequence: CSAAVPRGRTDTQYF. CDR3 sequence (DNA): TGCAGTGCCGCGGTCCCAAGGGGCAGAACAGATACGCAGTATTTT.

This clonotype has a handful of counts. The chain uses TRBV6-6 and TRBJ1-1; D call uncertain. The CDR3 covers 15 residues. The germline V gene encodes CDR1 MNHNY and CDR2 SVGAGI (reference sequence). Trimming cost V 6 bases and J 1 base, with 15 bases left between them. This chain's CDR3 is CASSHRTSGNTEAFF. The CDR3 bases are TGTGCCAGCAGCCATCGGACGTCCGGGAACACTGAAGCTTTCTTT.

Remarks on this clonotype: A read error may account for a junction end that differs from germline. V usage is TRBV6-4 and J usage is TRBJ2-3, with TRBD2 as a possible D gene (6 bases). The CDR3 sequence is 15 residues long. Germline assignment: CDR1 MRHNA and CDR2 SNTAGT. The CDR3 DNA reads TGTGCCAGCAGTGGCCTGGCGGGGAGCACAGATACGCTGTATTTT. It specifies CASSGLAGSTDTLYF.

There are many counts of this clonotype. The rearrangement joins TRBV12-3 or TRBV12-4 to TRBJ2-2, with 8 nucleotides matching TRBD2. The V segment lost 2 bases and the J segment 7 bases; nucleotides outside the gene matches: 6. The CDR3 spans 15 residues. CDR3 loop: CASSLRRGGVGELFF. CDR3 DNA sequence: TGTGCCAGCAGTTTAAGACGGGGGGGCGTCGGGGAGCTGTTTTTT.

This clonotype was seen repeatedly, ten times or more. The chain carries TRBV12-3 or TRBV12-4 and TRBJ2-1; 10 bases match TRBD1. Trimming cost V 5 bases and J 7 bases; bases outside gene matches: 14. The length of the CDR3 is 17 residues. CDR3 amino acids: CASSRTLPGQGWNEQFF. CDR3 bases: TGTGCCAGCAGTCGAACACTCCCGGGACAGGGGTGGAATGAGCAGTTCTTC.

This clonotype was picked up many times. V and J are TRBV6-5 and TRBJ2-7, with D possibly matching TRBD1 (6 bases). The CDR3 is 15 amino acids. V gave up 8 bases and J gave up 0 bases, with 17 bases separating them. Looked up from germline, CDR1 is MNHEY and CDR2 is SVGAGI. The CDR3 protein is CASLSLKQGSYEQYF. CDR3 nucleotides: TGTGCCAGCCTTTCCCTAAAACAGGGCTCCTACGAGCAGTACTTC.

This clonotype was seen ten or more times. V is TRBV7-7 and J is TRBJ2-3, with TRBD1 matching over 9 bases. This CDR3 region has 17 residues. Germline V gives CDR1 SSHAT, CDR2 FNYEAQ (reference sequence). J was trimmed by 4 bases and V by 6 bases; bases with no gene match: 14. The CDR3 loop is CASSQTLPGQGADTQYF. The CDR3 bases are TGTGCCAGCAGTCAAACACTTCCGGGACAGGGTGCAGATACGCAGTATTTT.

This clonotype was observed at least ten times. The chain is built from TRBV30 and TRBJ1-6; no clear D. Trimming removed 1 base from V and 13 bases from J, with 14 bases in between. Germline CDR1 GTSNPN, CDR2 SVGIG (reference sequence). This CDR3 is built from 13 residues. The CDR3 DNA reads TGTGCCTGGAGTGCCCAATGGGGAGCTCCCCTCCACTTT. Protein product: CAWSAQWGAPLHF.

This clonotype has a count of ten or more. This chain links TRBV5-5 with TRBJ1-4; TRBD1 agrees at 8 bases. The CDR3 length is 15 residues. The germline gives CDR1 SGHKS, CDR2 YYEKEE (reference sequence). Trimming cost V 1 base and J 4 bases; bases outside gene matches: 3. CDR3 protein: CASSLRTGINEKLFF. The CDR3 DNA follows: TGTGCCAGCAGCTTGAGGACAGGGATTAATGAAAAACTGTTTTTT.

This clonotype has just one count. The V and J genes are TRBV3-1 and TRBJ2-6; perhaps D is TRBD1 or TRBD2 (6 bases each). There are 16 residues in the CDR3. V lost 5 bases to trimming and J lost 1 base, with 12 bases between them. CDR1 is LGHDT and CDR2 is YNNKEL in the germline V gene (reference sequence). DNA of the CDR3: TGTGCCAGCAGCAAAGGAGGGGGGTCTGGGGCCAACGTCCTGACTTTC. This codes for CASSKGGGSGANVLTF.

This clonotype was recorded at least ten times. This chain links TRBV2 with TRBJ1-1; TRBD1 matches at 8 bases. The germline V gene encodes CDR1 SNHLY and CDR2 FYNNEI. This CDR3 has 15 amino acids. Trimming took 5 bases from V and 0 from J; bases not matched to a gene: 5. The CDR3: CASSQPGGMNTEAFF. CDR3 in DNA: TGTGCCAGCAGTCAACCAGGGGGCATGAACACTGAAGCTTTCTTT.